One sample yielded the 32 T cell receptor beta chains listed below, sequenced in a study of control samples from healthy donors and cancer patients. Assay: immunoSEQ multiplex PCR; the TCRdb copy retains only in-frame clones and omits some. The sample carries approximately 52,000 clones, roughly nine tenths recorded once. Sequenced material: PBMCs. All receptors derive from a man aged 55 to 70 with head and neck cancer.

The rearrangement joins TRBV6-1 to TRBJ2-2; D not certain. This CDR3 is 13 amino acids long. Trimming removed 3 bases from V and 7 bases from J, with 9 bases in between. Germline V gene lookup returns CDR1 MNHNS and CDR2 SASEGT. CDR3 amino acids: CASSELAIGELFF. The CDR3 bases are TGTGCCAGCAGTGAGTTGGCGATCGGGGAGCTGTTTTTT.

In this sample, this clone turned up once. This sequence joins TRBV27 and TRBJ1-2, with D unclear. Looked up from germline, CDR1 is MNHEY and CDR2 is SMNVEV (reference sequence). V was trimmed by 4 bases and J by 9 bases, leaving 18 bases between them. This CDR3 is 14 amino acids long. The CDR3 nucleotides read TGTGCCAGCAGTTCACCGTCCAGATCCGGACGCTACACCTTC. It is translated as CASSSPSRSGRYTF.

The chain combines TRBV9 with TRBJ2-1; 11 bases fit TRBD2. The germline V gene has CDR1 SGDLS and CDR2 YYNGEE. Trimming at V came to 4 bases and at J to 0 bases, leaving 9 bases not matched to a gene. CDR3 length equals 18 residues. The CDR3 is CASSPQPGLAASYNEQFF. CDR3 nucleotide sequence: TGTGCCAGCAGCCCTCAACCGGGACTAGCGGCCTCCTACAATGAGCAGTTCTTC.

This chain links TRBV4-1 with TRBJ2-7; 9 bases fit TRBD1. The CDR3 consists of 15 residues. Germline CDR1 is MGHRA and CDR2 is YSYEKL. With V trimmed by 5 bases and J by 5 bases, 10 bases remained unmatched. The CDR3 DNA reads TGCGCCAGCAGCTCACCGGGACAGGGCATCGACGAGCAGTACTTC. It specifies CASSSPGQGIDEQYF.

The chain carries TRBV28 and TRBJ2-3; D gene unclear. V was clipped by 5 bases and J by 1 base, with 13 bases between them. The germline gives CDR1 MDHEN, CDR2 SYDVKM. The CDR3 is made up of 15 amino acids. The CDR3 DNA reads as TGTGCCAGCAGTAGAGAGGTGTTGCGCACAGATACGCAGTATTTT. Amino acids: CASSREVLRTDTQYF.

V gene TRBV4-3 combines with J gene TRBJ2-1; D is uncertain. V was pared by 0 bases and J by 4 bases, with 10 bases between. The CDR3 loop spans 15 amino acids. Germline V gene data show CDR1 as LGHNA and CDR2 as YSLEER. The CDR3 DNA reads as TGCGCCAGCAGCCAAGATCTAGACCGATACAATGAGCAGTTCTTC. This translates into CASSQDLDRYNEQFF.

The chain employs TRBV7-9 and TRBJ1-3; D unclear. Between the trimmed V and J ends, which lost 3 bases and 3 bases, there was a span of 6 bases. Looked up from germline, CDR1 is SEHNR and CDR2 is FQNEAQ (reference sequence). The CDR3 contains 13 residues. This CDR3 is CASSLQVGNTIYF. CDR3 sequence (DNA): TGTGCCAGCAGCTTGCAAGTTGGAAACACCATATATTTT.

The rearrangement links TRBV6-5 to TRBJ1-5; TRBD1 aligns across 11 bases. Germline CDR1 reads MNHEY; CDR2 reads SVGAGI. There are 16 residues in the CDR3. Losses at the gene ends were 0 bases for V and 6 bases for J; bases not matched to a gene: 4. The CDR3 reads CASSYSRTGGGQPQHF. The CDR3 coding sequence is TGTGCCAGCAGTTACTCTAGGACAGGGGGCGGTCAGCCCCAGCATTTT.

The chain has TRBV28 and TRBJ2-3; D is perhaps TRBD1 or TRBD2 (5 bases each). The CDR3 spans 17 residues. Germline V gene data show CDR1 as MDHEN and CDR2 as SYDVKM. V gave up 4 bases and J gave up 2 bases, with 19 bases separating them. In DNA form, the CDR3 reads TGTGCCAGCAGTTCCTCCGGGACGCAAGGTATCACAGATACGCAGTATTTT. This codes for CASSSSGTQGITDTQYF.

V and J are TRBV28 and TRBJ1-2; TRBD1 might be the D (6 bases). CDR1 and CDR2 from the germline V gene are MDHEN and SYDVKM. Trimming stripped 2 bases from V and 8 bases from J, with 15 bases between. The CDR3 length is 14 residues. The CDR3 DNA reads as TGTGCCAGCAGTTTAAGGGGGGTCAGGGCGGGCTACACCTTC. This translates into CASSLRGVRAGYTF.

The gene calls are TRBV5-1 and TRBJ2-5; unclear D gene. Germline V gene sequence: CDR1 SGHRS, CDR2 YFSETQ. Between the trimmed V and J ends, which lost 4 bases and 2 bases, there was a span of 15 bases. This CDR3 comprises 15 residues. In DNA form, the CDR3 reads TGCGCCAGCAGCCCCAACATAGGCAAACAAGAGACCCAGTACTTC. It yields the protein CASSPNIGKQETQYF.

CDR3 nucleotide sequence: TGTGCCAGCAGTGAAGGAAGACAAGCCTACGAGCAGTACTTC. It codes for CASSEGRQAYEQYF. J is TRBJ2-7 and V is TRBV2; no reliable D call. The CDR3 sequence is 14 residues long. Per the germline V gene, CDR1 is SNHLY and CDR2 is FYNNEI. Trimming removed 1 base at V and 2 bases at J, with 9 bases between. The full variable domain, completed using reference TRBV2 and TRBJ2-7, is EPEVTQTPSHQVTQMGQEVILRCVPISNHLYFYWYRQILGQKVEFLVSFYNNEISEKSEIFDDQFSVERPDGSNFTLKIRSTKLEDSAMYFCASSEGRQAYEQYFGPGTRLTVT.

This chain's CDR3 is CASSISREGGNEQFF. The DNA of the CDR3 is TGTGCCAGTAGTATCTCGCGGGAGGGAGGCAATGAGCAGTTCTTC. The J gene is TRBJ2-1, the V gene TRBV19; 9 bases map to TRBD2. Germline-derived CDR1 and CDR2 are LNHDA and SQIVND (reference sequence). The V segment lost 3 bases and the J segment 6 bases; nucleotides outside the gene matches: 6. This CDR3 spans 15 amino acids.

The chain recombines TRBV7-9 with TRBJ2-1, with 9 bases aligning to TRBD2. The CDR3 is 14 amino acids. Losses at the gene ends were 1 base for V and 7 bases for J; bases not matched to a gene: 2. Germline values: CDR1 SEHNR, CDR2 FQNEAQ (reference sequence). The CDR3 region has the DNA TGTGCCAGCAGCTTAGGCGGGAGGGTTAATGAGCAGTTCTTC. Translated: CASSLGGRVNEQFF. The whole variable domain, filled in from reference TRBV7-9 and TRBJ2-1, reads DTGVSQNPRHKITKRGQNVTFRCDPISEHNRLYWYRQTLGQGPEFLTYFQNEAQLEKSRLLSDRFSAERPKGSFSTLEIQRTEQGDSAMYLCASSLGGRVNEQFFGPGTRLTVL.

The genes are TRBV6-2 or TRBV6-3 and TRBJ1-2, with a weak D call TRBD1 (5 bases). Looked up from germline, CDR1 is MNHEY and CDR2 is SVGEGT. The CDR3 is made up of 15 amino acids. V was shortened by 2 bases and J by 0 bases, with 10 bases between the two germline ends. DNA of the CDR3: TGTGCCAGCAGTTACCCGGGGACTTCTAACTATGGCTACACCTTC. This gives the protein CASSYPGTSNYGYTF.

The J gene is TRBJ1-1, the V gene TRBV21-1. TRBV21-1 is shown as a pseudogene. This CDR3 comprises 17 residues. The CDR3: CASSKGREAAGFPEAFF. As DNA, the CDR3 is TGTGCCAGCAGCAAAGGGAGGGAAGCAGCCGGCTTTCCTGAAGCTTTCTTT.

This clone was seen only a few times. The chain has TRBV28 and TRBJ1-2, with D tentatively TRBD1 (5 bases). There are 13 residues in the CDR3. Germline assignment: CDR1 MDHEN and CDR2 SYDVKM. The ends were cut back, 6 bases at V and 7 bases at J, with 15 bases in the middle. The DNA for the CDR3 is TGTGCCAGCAGGACCAGGGTTGGATCTGGCTACACCTTC. Amino acids: CASRTRVGSGYTF.

This chain links TRBV5-1 with TRBJ2-7; the match to TRBD1 covers 9 bases. Germline CDR1 SGHRS, CDR2 YFSETQ. V shed 3 bases and J 5 bases; nucleotides not matched to a gene: 6. The CDR3 spans 14 residues. The CDR3 DNA reads as TGCGCCAGCAGCTCAGGACAGGGGTCAGACGAGCAGTACTTC. Protein sequence: CASSSGQGSDEQYF.

V and J are TRBV5-6 and TRBJ2-3; D gene unclear. The CDR3 spans 15 residues. Between the trimmed V and J ends, which lost 4 bases and 5 bases, there was a span of 17 bases. Germline V CDR1 and CDR2: SGHDT, YYEEEE. The CDR3 region has the DNA TGTGCCAGCAGCCCCCAGAGCCGGCTGCGAGATACGCAGTATTTT. Its protein is CASSPQSRLRDTQYF.

This chain joins TRBV18 and TRBJ2-7; D is perhaps TRBD2 (6 bases). CDR3 length: 13 residues. The germline V gene has CDR1 KGHSH and CDR2 LQKENI. V lost 3 bases to trimming and J lost 3 bases, with 9 bases between them. CDR3 sequence reads: CASSPAGGYEQYF. The DNA for the CDR3 is TGTGCCAGCTCACCTGCCGGGGGCTACGAGCAGTACTTC.

The V and J genes are TRBV7-9 and TRBJ2-2, with 9 positions matching TRBD2. After removal of 5 bases from V and 5 bases from J, the junction contained 9 bases not matched to a gene. Per germline, CDR1 SEHNR and CDR2 FQNEAQ (reference sequence). The CDR3 loop spans 16 amino acids. The CDR3 here is CASSPSITSGTGELFF. The CDR3 nucleotides read TGTGCCAGCAGCCCCAGCATTACTAGCGGGACCGGGGAGCTGTTTTTT.

The chain links TRBV6-1 to TRBJ2-5; 7 bases are shared with TRBD1. The CDR3 is 16 residues long. The ends lost 5 bases at V and 0 bases at J; junction bases unmatched: 9. Germline-derived CDR1 and CDR2 are MNHNS and SASEGT. CDR3 region: CASSKVQGTYQETQYF. CDR3 in DNA: TGTGCCAGCAGTAAAGTACAGGGGACCTACCAAGAGACCCAGTACTTC.

This clone was counted between two and nine times. This chain links TRBV7-3 with TRBJ1-3, with TRBD1 as a possible D gene (6 bases). The CDR3 spans 17 residues. The V end lost 3 bases, the J end lost 2 bases, and 17 bases lay between the germline ends. Germline-derived CDR1 and CDR2 are SGHTA and FQGTGA. Written as DNA, the CDR3 is TGTGCCAGCAGCTTTCTCTTAGGACAGTTACCTGGAAACACCATATATTTT. It translates to CASSFLLGQLPGNTIYF.

This rearrangement joins TRBV28 to TRBJ2-2; possible D gene TRBD1, 5 bases. CDR1 MDHEN and CDR2 SYDVKM come from the germline V gene. Between the trimmed V and J ends, which lost 2 bases and 6 bases, there was a span of 13 bases. The CDR3 is made up of 15 amino acids. The CDR3 reads CASSLTTATAGELFF. The DNA of the CDR3 is TGTGCCAGCAGTTTAACGACAGCGACCGCCGGGGAGCTGTTTTTT.

V gene TRBV2 combines with J gene TRBJ2-3, with D possibly TRBD2 on 6 matching bases. The CDR3 consists of 14 residues. V dropped 1 base and J dropped 4 bases, with 9 bases sitting between them. Germline V gene lookup returns CDR1 SNHLY and CDR2 FYNNEI. For the CDR3, the DNA is TGTGCCAGCAGTGAAGGGGGAGGACCAGATACGCAGTATTTT. This translates into CASSEGGGPDTQYF.

The chain has TRBV6-5 and TRBJ1-5; a possible D gene is TRBD1 (6 bases). Trimming removed 6 bases from V and 6 bases from J, with 18 bases in between. The germline V gene has CDR1 MNHEY and CDR2 SVGAGI. CDR3 length: 15 residues. CDR3 amino acids: CASSPRLGAGQPQHF. CDR3 in DNA: TGTGCCAGCAGCCCCCGACTGGGGGCGGGTCAGCCCCAGCATTTT.

The V call is TRBV6-5, the J call TRBJ2-7; 10 positions agree with TRBD2. Germline V CDR1 and CDR2: MNHEY, SVGAGI. The ends lost 7 bases at V and 2 bases at J; junction bases unmatched: 8. The CDR3 contains 15 residues. CDR3 sequence: CASTTGTSATYEQYF. As DNA, the CDR3 is TGTGCCAGCACGACCGGGACTAGCGCAACCTACGAGCAGTACTTC.

The chain recombines TRBV4-1 with TRBJ2-7, with 10 nucleotides matching TRBD2. This CDR3 is built from 16 residues. Germline assignment: CDR1 MGHRA and CDR2 YSYEKL. Losses at the gene ends were 3 bases for V and 3 bases for J; bases not matched to a gene: 8. CDR3 DNA sequence: TGCGCCAGCAGCCATTCAGCGGGGGGGAATATCTACGAGCAGTACTTC. It is translated as CASSHSAGGNIYEQYF.

This chain uses TRBV3-1 (or the pseudogene TRBV3-2) with TRBJ1-2, with D unclear. Germline lookup yields CDR1 LGHDT and CDR2 YNNKEL (reference sequence). V was cut by 0 bases and J by 4 bases, with 6 bases left in between. The CDR3 is 13 amino acids. CDR3 sequence: CASSQDRGYGYTF. The CDR3 DNA sequence: TGTGCCAGCAGCCAAGATCGAGGCTATGGCTACACCTTC.

The rearrangement links TRBV27 to TRBJ1-1, with 7 nucleotides matching TRBD1. Germline trimming cut 2 bases from V and 6 bases from J; bases unmatched to any gene: 3. Germline CDR1 reads MNHEY; CDR2 reads SMNVEV (reference sequence). This CDR3 has 13 residues. The DNA of the CDR3 is TGTGCCAGCAGTTTACTCGGACAGGCTGAAGCTTTCTTT. The encoded protein is CASSLLGQAEAFF.

This chain connects TRBV5-1 to TRBJ1-1; TRBD1 might be the D (5 bases). This CDR3 has 16 amino acids. Germline V gene sequence: CDR1 SGHRS, CDR2 YFSETQ. V dropped 0 bases and J dropped 0 bases, with 12 bases sitting between them. For the CDR3, the DNA is TGCGCCAGCAGCTTGGGTGCAGGGCACATGAACACTGAAGCTTTCTTT. This encodes CASSLGAGHMNTEAFF.

This clone was detected only a few times. This chain connects TRBV7-2 to TRBJ1-2; D is ambiguous. Germline V gene sequence: CDR1 SGHTA, CDR2 FQGNSA. This CDR3 comprises 14 residues. Trimming left V 8 bases short and J 2 bases short, with 15 bases between. The CDR3, as DNA: TGTGCCAGCTCACTATGGACTGACAACTATGGCTACACCTTC. Protein: CASSLWTDNYGYTF.